These 16 T cell receptor beta chains originate from one sample sequenced in a study of T cell changes during pregnancy in multiple sclerosis. Sequenced by immunoSEQ multiplex PCR; TCRdb stores in-frame clones only, minus some. The table lists approximately 85,000 clones, approximately 89% of them singletons. Sequencing used peripheral blood, obtained in the first trimester of pregnancy. The receptors stem from a female donor with multiple sclerosis, enrolled in a pregnancy study.

A few counts support this clone. The chain joins TRBV20-1 to TRBJ1-1; D perhaps matches TRBD1 (6 bases). Germline loops: CDR1 DFQATT, CDR2 SNEGSKA (reference sequence). With 5 bases removed from V and 7 bases from J, the gap between germline ends came to 11 bases. This CDR3 has 11 residues. For the CDR3, the DNA is TGCAGTGCTTCCGGACAGTTTGAAGCTTTCTTT. Translated: CSASGQFEAFF.

There are a few counts of this clone. This chain uses TRBV5-1 with TRBJ1-1; no reliable D call. The CDR3 is made up of 14 amino acids. In germline, CDR1 is SGHRS, CDR2 YFSETQ. Trimming cost V 5 bases and J 1 base, with 12 bases left between them. CDR3 sequence: CASRQVETNTEAFF. The CDR3 nucleotides read TGCGCCAGCAGGCAGGTTGAGACGAACACTGAAGCTTTCTTT.

The chain recombines TRBV6-1 with TRBJ2-1; D remains ambiguous. The V end lost 2 bases, the J end lost 2 bases, and 13 bases lay between the germline ends. Germline V CDR1 and CDR2: MNHNS, SASEGT. This CDR3 has 16 amino acids. CDR3: CASSELAAFTYNEQFF. The CDR3 nucleotides are TGTGCCAGCAGTGAATTGGCGGCCTTTACCTACAATGAGCAGTTCTTC.

V usage is TRBV10-3 and J usage is TRBJ1-3; D might be TRBD1 (6 bases). CDR1 is ENHRY and CDR2 is SYGVKD in the germline V gene. This CDR3 region has 16 residues. Trimming took 4 bases from V and 0 from J, leaving 13 bases between them. The CDR3 sequence is CAISGTDVPSGNTIYF. The CDR3 DNA is TGTGCCATCAGTGGGACAGACGTACCCTCTGGAAACACCATATATTTT.

The V gene is TRBV6-1, the J gene TRBJ1-1; D remains ambiguous. This CDR3 has 13 residues. V lost 2 bases to trimming and J lost 1 base, with 5 bases between them. CDR1 MNHNS and CDR2 SASEGT come from the germline V gene. This CDR3 is CASSEYGNTEAFF. The CDR3 nucleotides are TGTGCCAGCAGTGAATACGGGAACACTGAAGCTTTCTTT.

The rearrangement uses TRBV27 and TRBJ1-2; D not certain. The CDR3 spans 16 residues. The germline V gene has CDR1 MNHEY and CDR2 SMNVEV (reference sequence). V dropped 4 bases and J dropped 1 base, with 16 bases sitting between them. CDR3 residues: CASSSGDETFNYGYTF. The CDR3 coding sequence is TGTGCCAGCAGTTCCGGGGATGAAACCTTTAACTATGGCTACACCTTC.

This clone was counted many times. V and J are TRBV30 and TRBJ1-1; a weak D match, TRBD1 (6 bases). This CDR3 has 13 residues. Trimming took off 0 bases at V and 6 bases at J, with 11 bases between the two ends. Per germline, CDR1 GTSNPN and CDR2 SVGIG (reference sequence). Written as DNA, the CDR3 is TGTGCCTGGAGTGTCCGAGACAGGTCTGAAGCTTTCTTT. This gives the protein CAWSVRDRSEAFF.

This clone has only one observation. This chain links TRBV27 with TRBJ2-3; 10 bases are a match to TRBD2. This CDR3 comprises 15 residues. Trimming cost V 5 bases and J 5 bases; bases outside gene matches: 7. Germline V gene lookup returns CDR1 MNHEY and CDR2 SMNVEV (reference sequence). DNA for the CDR3: TGTGCCAGCAGTGGAGGGTCTAGCGGGGGAGATACGCAGTATTTT. Amino acid sequence: CASSGGSSGGDTQYF.

The chain joins TRBV7-8 to TRBJ1-4, with TRBD1 matching over 9 bases. With V trimmed by 5 bases and J by 3 bases, 16 bases remained unmatched. There are 19 residues in the CDR3. CDR1 SGHVS and CDR2 FQNEAQ come from the germline V gene. CDR3 coding DNA: TGTGCCAGCAGCGCCCCGGGACAGGGATTAGTCGCTGCTAATGAAAAACTGTTTTTT. Protein: CASSAPGQGLVAANEKLFF.

CDR3 residues: CASSPGGVNYGYTF. The CDR3 bases are TGTGCCAGCAGCCCCGGGGGGGTCAACTATGGCTACACCTTC. The chain uses TRBV6-5 and TRBJ1-2; a possible D gene is TRBD1 (5 bases). V lost 6 bases to trimming and J lost 2 bases, with 13 bases between them. This CDR3 region has 14 residues. Per the germline V gene, CDR1 is MNHEY and CDR2 is SVGAGI.

The CDR3 nucleotides read TGTGCCACCAGCAGAGACCCCTCGGACTATGGCTACACCTTC. Protein sequence: CATSRDPSDYGYTF. The chain recombines TRBV15 with TRBJ1-2; D is undetermined. V was shortened by 0 bases and J by 3 bases, with 8 bases between the two germline ends. CDR3 length: 14 amino acids. Germline V gives CDR1 LNHNV, CDR2 YYDKDF (reference sequence). The complete variable domain, with remaining parts taken from reference TRBV15 and TRBJ1-2, reads DAMVIQNPRYQVTQFGKPVTLSCSQTLNHNVMYWYQQKSSQAPKLLFHYYDKDFNNEADTPDNFQSRRPNTSFCFLDIRSPGLGDTAMYLCATSRDPSDYGYTFGSGTRLTVV.

The chain uses TRBV5-6 and TRBJ1-2, with TRBD1 matching 9 bases. After removal of 2 bases from V and 5 bases from J, the junction contained 4 bases not matched to a gene. CDR1 SGHDT and CDR2 YYEEEE come from the germline V gene. There are 14 residues in the CDR3. CDR3 nucleotide sequence: TGTGCCAGCAGCTTCGGGACAGGGACTTATGGCTACACCTTC. This translates into CASSFGTGTYGYTF.

This chain joins TRBV27 and TRBJ2-3; D might be TRBD1 (6 bases). CDR1 and CDR2 from the germline V gene are MNHEY and SMNVEV (reference sequence). Trimming pared 5 bases from V and 2 bases from J, leaving 11 bases between. The CDR3 spans 14 residues. The CDR3 sequence is CASSPWDTTDTQYF. CDR3 DNA sequence: TGTGCCAGCAGTCCCTGGGACACCACAGATACGCAGTATTTT.

This chain joins TRBV5-1 and TRBJ1-2; TRBD1 is a possible D gene (6 bases). CDR3 size: 13 residues. Per germline, CDR1 SGHRS and CDR2 YFSETQ. V lost 6 bases, J lost 3 bases, and 12 bases lay in between. This chain's CDR3 is CASTEGVDYGYTF. The CDR3 nucleotides are TGCGCCAGCACAGAGGGGGTTGACTATGGCTACACCTTC.

The chain couples TRBV11-2 to TRBJ2-5; 7 nucleotides agree with TRBD1. CDR1 and CDR2 from the germline V gene are SGHAT and FQNNGV. The length of the CDR3 is 14 residues. Trimming removed 3 bases from V and 4 bases from J; junction bases left unmatched: 5. CDR3 sequence: CASSFTGDGETQYF. CDR3 in DNA: TGTGCCAGCAGCTTCACAGGGGATGGAGAGACCCAGTACTTC.

The chain employs TRBV28 and TRBJ1-2; TRBD1 matches 11 bases. Losses at the gene ends were 4 bases for V and 8 bases for J; bases not matched to a gene: 3. The germline V gene has CDR1 MDHEN and CDR2 SYDVKM. This CDR3 is 13 amino acids long. The CDR3 is CASSYRTGGGYTF. The CDR3 DNA sequence: TGTGCCAGCAGTTATAGGACAGGGGGCGGCTACACCTTC.